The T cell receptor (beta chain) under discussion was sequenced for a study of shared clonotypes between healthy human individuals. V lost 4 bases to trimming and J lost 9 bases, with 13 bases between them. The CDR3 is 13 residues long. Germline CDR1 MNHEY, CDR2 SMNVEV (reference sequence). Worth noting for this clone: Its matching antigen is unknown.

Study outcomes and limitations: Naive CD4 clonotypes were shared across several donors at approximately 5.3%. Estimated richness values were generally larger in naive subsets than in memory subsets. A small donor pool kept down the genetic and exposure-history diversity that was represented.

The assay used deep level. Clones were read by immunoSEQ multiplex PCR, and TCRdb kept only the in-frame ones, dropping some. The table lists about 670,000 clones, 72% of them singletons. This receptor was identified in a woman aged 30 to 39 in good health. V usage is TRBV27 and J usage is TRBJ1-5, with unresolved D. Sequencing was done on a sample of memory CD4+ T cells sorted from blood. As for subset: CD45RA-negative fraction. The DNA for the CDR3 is TGTGCCAGCAGTTGGAGCGGACCGGCGCCCCAGCATTTT. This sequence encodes CASSWSGPAPQHF.